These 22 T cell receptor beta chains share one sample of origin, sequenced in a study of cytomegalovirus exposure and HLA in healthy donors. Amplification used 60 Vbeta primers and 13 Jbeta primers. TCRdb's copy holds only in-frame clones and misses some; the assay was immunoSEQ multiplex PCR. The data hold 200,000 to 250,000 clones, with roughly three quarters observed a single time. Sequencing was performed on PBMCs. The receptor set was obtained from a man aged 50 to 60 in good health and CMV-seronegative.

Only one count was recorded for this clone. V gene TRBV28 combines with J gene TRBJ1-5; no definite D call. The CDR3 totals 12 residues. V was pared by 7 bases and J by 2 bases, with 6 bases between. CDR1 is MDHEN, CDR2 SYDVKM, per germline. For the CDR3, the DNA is TGTGCCAGCACGGTTGGCAATCAGCCCCAGCATTTT. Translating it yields CASTVGNQPQHF.

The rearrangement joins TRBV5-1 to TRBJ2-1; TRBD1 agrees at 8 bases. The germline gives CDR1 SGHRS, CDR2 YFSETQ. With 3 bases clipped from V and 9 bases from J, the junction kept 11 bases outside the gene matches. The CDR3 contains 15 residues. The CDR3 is CASSWDGQGKVEQFF. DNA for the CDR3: TGCGCCAGCAGCTGGGACGGACAGGGCAAGGTTGAGCAGTTCTTC.

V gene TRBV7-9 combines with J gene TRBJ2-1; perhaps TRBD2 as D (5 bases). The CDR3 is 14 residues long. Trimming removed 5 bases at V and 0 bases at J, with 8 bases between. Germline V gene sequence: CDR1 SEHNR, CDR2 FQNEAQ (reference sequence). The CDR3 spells CASSQRSSYNEQFF. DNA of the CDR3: TGTGCCAGCAGCCAGCGGAGCTCCTACAATGAGCAGTTCTTC.

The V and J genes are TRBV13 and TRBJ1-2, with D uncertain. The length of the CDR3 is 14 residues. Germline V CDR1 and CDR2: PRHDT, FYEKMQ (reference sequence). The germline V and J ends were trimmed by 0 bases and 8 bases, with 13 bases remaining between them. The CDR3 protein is CASSLGTTGLGYTF. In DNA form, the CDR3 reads TGTGCCAGCAGCTTAGGCACGACGGGTTTGGGCTACACCTTC.

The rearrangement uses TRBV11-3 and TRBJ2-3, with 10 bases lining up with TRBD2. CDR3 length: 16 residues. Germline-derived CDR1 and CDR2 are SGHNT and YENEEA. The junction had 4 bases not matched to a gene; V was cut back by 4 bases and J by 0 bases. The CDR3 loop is CASSSTSGTSTDTQYF. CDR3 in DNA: TGTGCCAGCAGCTCAACTAGCGGGACTAGCACAGATACGCAGTATTTT.

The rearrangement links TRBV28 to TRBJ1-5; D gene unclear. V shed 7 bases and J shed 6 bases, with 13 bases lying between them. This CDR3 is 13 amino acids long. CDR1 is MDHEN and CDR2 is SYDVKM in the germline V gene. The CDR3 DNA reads TGTGCCAGCATCACCCCCGAGGGTCAGCCCCAGCATTTT. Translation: CASITPEGQPQHF.

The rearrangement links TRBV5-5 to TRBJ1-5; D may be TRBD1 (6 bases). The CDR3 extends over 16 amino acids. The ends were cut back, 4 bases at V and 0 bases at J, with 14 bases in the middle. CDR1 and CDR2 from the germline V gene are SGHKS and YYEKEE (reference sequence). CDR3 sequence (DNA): TGTGCCAGCAGCGCGAGGGGGGGAAATAGCAATCAGCCCCAGCATTTT. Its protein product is CASSARGGNSNQPQHF. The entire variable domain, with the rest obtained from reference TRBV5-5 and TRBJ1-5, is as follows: DAGVTQSPTHLIKTRGQQVTLRCSPISGHKSVSWYQQVLGQGPQFIFQYYEKEERGRGNFPDRFSARQFPNYSSELNVNALLLGDSALYLCASSARGGNSNQPQHFGDGTRLSIL.

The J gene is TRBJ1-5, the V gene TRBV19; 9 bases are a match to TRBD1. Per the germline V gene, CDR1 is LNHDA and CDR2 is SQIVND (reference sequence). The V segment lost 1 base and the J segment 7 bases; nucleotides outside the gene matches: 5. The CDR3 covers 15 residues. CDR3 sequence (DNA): TGTGCCAGTAGTATAGGGAGGACAGGGGACCAGCCCCAGCATTTT. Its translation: CASSIGRTGDQPQHF.

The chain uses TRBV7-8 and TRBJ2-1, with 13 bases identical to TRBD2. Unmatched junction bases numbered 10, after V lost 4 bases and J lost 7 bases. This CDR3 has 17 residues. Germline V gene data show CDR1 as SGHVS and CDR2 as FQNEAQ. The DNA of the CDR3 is TGTGCCAGCAGCTCTAGGACTAGCGGGAGACCGTTTAATGAGCAGTTCTTC. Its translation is CASSSRTSGRPFNEQFF.

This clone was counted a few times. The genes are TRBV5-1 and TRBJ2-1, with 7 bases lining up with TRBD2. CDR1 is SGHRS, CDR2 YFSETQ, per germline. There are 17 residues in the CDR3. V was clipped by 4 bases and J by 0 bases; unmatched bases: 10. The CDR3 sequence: CASSRNPSGASYNEQFF. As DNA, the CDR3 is TGCGCCAGCAGCCGCAACCCTAGCGGAGCCTCCTACAATGAGCAGTTCTTC. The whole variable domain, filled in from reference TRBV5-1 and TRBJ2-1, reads KAGVTQTPRYLIKTRGQQVTLSCSPISGHRSVSWYQQTPGQGLQFLFEYFSETQRNKGNFPGRFSGRQFSNSRSEMNVSTLELGDSALYLCASSRNPSGASYNEQFFGPGTRLTVL.

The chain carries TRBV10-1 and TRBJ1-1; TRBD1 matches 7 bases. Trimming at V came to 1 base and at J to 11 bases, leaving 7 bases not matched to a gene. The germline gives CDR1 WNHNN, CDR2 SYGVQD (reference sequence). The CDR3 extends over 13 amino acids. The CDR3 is CASSEYATGRAFF. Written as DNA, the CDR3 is TGCGCCAGCAGTGAGTACGCGACAGGGAGGGCTTTCTTT.

For the CDR3, the DNA is TGTGCCAGCAGCTTAGATAGCGGGAGTGGGACCCAGTACTTC. Encoded protein: CASSLDSGSGTQYF. The rearrangement links TRBV11-3 to TRBJ2-5, with 9 bases fitting TRBD2. Germline V gene lookup returns CDR1 SGHNT and CDR2 YENEEA. Germline trimming cut 0 bases from V and 7 bases from J; bases unmatched to any gene: 3. This CDR3 region has 14 residues.

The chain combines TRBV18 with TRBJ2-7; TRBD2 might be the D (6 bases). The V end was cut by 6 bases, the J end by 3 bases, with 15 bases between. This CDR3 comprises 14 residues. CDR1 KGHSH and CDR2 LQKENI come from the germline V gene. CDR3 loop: CASSPPGVRYEQYF. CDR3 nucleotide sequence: TGTGCCAGCTCTCCTCCGGGGGTCCGCTACGAGCAGTACTTC.

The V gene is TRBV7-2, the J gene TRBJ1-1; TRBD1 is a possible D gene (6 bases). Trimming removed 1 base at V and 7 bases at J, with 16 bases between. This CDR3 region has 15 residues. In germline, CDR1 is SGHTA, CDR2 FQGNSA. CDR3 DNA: TGTGCCAGCAGCTTAGGGTGGGGGGGGCGCGGTGAAGCTTTCTTT. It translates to CASSLGWGGRGEAFF.

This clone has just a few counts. The CDR3 DNA reads as TGTGCCAGCAGCCTCGGAGACGAGCAGTACTTC. Protein: CASSLGDEQYF. The chain couples TRBV7-9 to TRBJ2-7; D is ambiguous. The CDR3 runs 11 residues. The germline V and J ends were trimmed by 5 bases and 5 bases, with 7 bases remaining between them. Germline lookup yields CDR1 SEHNR and CDR2 FQNEAQ (reference sequence). Based on the CDR3 plus reference TRBV7-9 and TRBJ2-7, the full variable domain is DTGVSQNPRHKITKRGQNVTFRCDPISEHNRLYWYRQTLGQGPEFLTYFQNEAQLEKSRLLSDRFSAERPKGSFSTLEIQRTEQGDSAMYLCASSLGDEQYFGPGTRLTVT.

The CDR3 nucleotides read TGTGCCAGCAGCTTAATTGGGGACAGGGGGCATAGTGGCTACACCTTC. Translation: CASSLIGDRGHSGYTF. V and J are TRBV7-9 and TRBJ1-2; 12 positions agree with TRBD1. J was trimmed by 7 bases and V by 2 bases; bases with no gene match: 8. CDR1 SEHNR and CDR2 FQNEAQ come from the germline V gene (reference sequence). The CDR3 is made up of 16 amino acids.

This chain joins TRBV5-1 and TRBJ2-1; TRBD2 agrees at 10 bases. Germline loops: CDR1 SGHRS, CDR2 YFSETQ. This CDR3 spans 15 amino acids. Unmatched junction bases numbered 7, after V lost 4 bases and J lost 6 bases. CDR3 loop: CASSAKLAGFNEQFF. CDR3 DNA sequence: TGCGCCAGCAGCGCCAAACTAGCGGGGTTCAATGAGCAGTTCTTC.

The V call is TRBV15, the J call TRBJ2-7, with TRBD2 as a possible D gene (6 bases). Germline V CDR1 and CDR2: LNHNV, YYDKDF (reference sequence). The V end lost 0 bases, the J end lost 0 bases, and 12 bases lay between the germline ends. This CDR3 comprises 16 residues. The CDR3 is CATSRDRGTDSYEQYF. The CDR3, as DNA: TGTGCCACCAGCAGAGATCGGGGGACCGACTCCTACGAGCAGTACTTC.

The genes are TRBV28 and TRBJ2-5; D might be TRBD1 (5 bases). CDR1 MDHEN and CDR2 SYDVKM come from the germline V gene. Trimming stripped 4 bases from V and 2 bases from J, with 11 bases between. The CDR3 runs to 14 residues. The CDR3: CASSSIQVQETQYF. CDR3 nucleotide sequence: TGTGCCAGCAGTTCTATACAGGTACAAGAGACCCAGTACTTC.

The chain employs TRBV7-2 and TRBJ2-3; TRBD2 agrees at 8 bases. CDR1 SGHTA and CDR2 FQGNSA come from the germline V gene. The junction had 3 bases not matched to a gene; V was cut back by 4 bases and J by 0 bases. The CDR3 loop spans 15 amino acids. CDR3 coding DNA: TGTGCCAGCAGCTCTAGCGGGTCTAGCACAGATACGCAGTATTTT. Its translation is CASSSSGSSTDTQYF.

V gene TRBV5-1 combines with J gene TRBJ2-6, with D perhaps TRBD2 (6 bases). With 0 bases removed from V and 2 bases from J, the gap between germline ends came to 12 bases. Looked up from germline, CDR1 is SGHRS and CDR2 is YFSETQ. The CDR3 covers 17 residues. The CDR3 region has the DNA TGCGCCAGCAGCTTGGCCTTTGGCGGGACTGGGGCCAACGTCCTGACTTTC. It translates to CASSLAFGGTGANVLTF.

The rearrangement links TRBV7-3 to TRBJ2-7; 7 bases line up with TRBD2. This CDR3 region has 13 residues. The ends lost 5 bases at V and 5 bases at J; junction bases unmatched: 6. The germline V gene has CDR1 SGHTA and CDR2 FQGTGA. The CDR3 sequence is CASSPAGVDEQYF. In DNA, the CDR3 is TGTGCCAGCAGCCCGGCGGGGGTGGACGAGCAGTACTTC.